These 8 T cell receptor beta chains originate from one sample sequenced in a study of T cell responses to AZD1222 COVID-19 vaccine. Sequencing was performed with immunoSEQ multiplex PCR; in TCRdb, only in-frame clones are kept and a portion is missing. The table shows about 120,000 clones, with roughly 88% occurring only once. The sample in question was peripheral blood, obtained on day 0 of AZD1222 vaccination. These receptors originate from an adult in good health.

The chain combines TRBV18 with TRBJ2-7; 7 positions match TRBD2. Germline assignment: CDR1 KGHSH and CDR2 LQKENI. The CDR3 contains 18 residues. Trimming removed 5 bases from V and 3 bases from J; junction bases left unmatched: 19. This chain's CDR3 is CASSKDPTWAGEGYEQYF. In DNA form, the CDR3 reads TGTGCCAGCTCAAAAGACCCTACCTGGGCGGGAGAAGGCTACGAGCAGTACTTC.

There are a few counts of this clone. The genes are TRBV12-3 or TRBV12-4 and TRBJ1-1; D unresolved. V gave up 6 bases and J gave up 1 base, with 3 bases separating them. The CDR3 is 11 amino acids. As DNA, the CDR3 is TGTGCCAGCAGCCCGAACACTGAAGCTTTCTTT. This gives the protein CASSPNTEAFF.

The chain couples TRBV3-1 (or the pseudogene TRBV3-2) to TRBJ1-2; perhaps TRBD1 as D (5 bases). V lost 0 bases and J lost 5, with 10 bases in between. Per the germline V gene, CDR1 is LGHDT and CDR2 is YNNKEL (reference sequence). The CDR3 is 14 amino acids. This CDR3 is CASSQDTGRYGYTF. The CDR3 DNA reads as TGTGCCAGCAGCCAAGATACAGGACGTTATGGCTACACCTTC.

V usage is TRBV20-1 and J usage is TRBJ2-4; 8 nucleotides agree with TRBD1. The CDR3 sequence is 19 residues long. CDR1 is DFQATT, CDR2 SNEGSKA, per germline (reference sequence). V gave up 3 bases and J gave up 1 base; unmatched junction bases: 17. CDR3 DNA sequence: TGCAGTGCTAGTGCTATCGCAGGGGGCATCGGTCGGGCCAAAAACATTCAGTACTTC. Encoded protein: CSASAIAGGIGRAKNIQYF.

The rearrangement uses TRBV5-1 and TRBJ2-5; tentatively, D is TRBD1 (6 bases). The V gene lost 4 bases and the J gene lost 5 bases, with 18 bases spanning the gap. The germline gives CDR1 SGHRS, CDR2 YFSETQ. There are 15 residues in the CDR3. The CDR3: CASSPGAVSSETQYF. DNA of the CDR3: TGCGCCAGCAGCCCAGGGGCGGTATCTTCGGAGACCCAGTACTTC.

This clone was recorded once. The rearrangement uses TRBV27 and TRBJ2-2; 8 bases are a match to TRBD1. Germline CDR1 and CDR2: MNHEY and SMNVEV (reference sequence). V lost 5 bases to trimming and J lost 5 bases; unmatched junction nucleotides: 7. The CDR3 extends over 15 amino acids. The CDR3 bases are TGTGCCAGCAGTAAGGACAGGGCGGGAACCGGGGAGCTGTTTTTT. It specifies CASSKDRAGTGELFF.

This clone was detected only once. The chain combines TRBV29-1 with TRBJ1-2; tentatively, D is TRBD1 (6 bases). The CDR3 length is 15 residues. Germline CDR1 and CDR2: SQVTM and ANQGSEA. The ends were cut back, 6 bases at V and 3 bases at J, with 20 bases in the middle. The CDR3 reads CSVTRVGGRDYGYTF. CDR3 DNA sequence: TGCAGCGTAACAAGGGTAGGGGGACGCGACTATGGCTACACCTTC.

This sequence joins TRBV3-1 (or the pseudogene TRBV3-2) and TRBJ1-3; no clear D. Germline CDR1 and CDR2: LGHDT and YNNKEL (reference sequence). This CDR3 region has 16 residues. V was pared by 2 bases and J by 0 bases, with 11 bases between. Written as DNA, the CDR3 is TGTGCCAGCAGCCAAAGTATGAGTCTCTCTGGAAACACCATATATTTT. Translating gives CASSQSMSLSGNTIYF.